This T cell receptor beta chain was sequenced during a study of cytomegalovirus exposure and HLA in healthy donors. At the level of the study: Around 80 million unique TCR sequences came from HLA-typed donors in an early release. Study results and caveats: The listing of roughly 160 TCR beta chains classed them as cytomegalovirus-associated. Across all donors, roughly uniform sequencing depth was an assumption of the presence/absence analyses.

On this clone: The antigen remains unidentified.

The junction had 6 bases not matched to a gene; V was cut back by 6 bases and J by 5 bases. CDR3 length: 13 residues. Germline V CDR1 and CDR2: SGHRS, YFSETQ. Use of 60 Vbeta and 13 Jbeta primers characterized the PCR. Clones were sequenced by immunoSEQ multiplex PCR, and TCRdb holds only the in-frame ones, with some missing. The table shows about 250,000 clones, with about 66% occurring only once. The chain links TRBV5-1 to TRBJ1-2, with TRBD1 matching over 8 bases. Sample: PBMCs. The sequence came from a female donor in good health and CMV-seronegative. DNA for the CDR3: TGCGCCAGCATGGACAGGGAGGAGTATGGCTACACCTTC. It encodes CASMDREEYGYTF.